One and the same sample provided the 7 T cell receptor beta chains below, sequenced in a study of blood T cell repertoires in COVID-19 (dated by TCRdb to 2018 to 2021). Receptor libraries were prepared by the immunoSEQ multiplex PCR assay. TCRdb's version of the immuneACCESS table is confined to in-frame rearrangements and falls short of the full clone set. An unresolved V gene accounts for under half of the shortfall where checked; the remainder is of unknown origin. Across this sample there are fewer than 350,000 clones, with 86% seen only once. The ten largest clones add up to roughly 12% of the sample. The sample taken for sequencing was peripheral blood. The receptors come from a woman aged 30 to 39 with COVID-19, enrolled during active disease.

V and J are TRBV10-1 and TRBJ1-3; D is unclear. Germline CDR1 WNHNN, CDR2 SYGVQD (reference sequence). V shed 9 bases and J shed 3 bases, with 12 bases lying between them. This CDR3 region has 13 residues. CDR3 amino acids: CASSNGGGNTIYF. In nucleotides, the CDR3 is TGCGCCAGTAGTAATGGCGGTGGAAACACCATATATTTT.

This clone was seen only a few times. Other DNA sequences in the sample encode the same CDR3. The chain joins TRBV19 to TRBJ1-5; the D gene is possibly TRBD1 (6 bases). V was clipped by 5 bases and J by 6 bases, with 14 bases between them. The CDR3 sequence is 14 residues long. Germline CDR1 LNHDA, CDR2 SQIVND (reference sequence). The CDR3 DNA follows: TGTGCCAGTAGTCCACAGGGATTAGGTCAGCCCCAGCATTTT. This encodes CASSPQGLGQPQHF.

The chain links TRBV4-1 to TRBJ1-6; 8 bases match TRBD1. Germline V lookup: CDR1 MGHRA, CDR2 YSYEKL. V lost 3 bases and J lost 8; bases outside the gene matches: 15. This CDR3 has 18 amino acids. CDR3 in DNA: TGCGCCAGCAGCCAGGTGGGAGTCGACAGGGGAGTGTATTCACCCCTCCACTTT. Translation: CASSQVGVDRGVYSPLHF.

The table lists this clone with a few counts. The V gene is TRBV6-5, the J gene TRBJ1-1; 7 positions match TRBD1. The CDR3 has 14 residues. Germline V gene lookup returns CDR1 MNHEY and CDR2 SVGAGI. V was pared by 2 bases and J by 6 bases, with 6 bases of the junction left unmatched. In DNA form, the CDR3 reads TGTGCCAGCAGTTACATTCAGGGGGGCGCTGAAGCTTTCTTT. It encodes CASSYIQGGAEAFF.

This chain connects TRBV9 to TRBJ1-2; no clear D. CDR1 and CDR2 (germline): SGDLS, YYNGEE. This CDR3 contains 12 residues. V shed 4 bases and J shed 8 bases, with 12 bases lying between them. The CDR3 loop is CASSPLGGGYTF. The CDR3 bases are TGTGCCAGCAGCCCTCTAGGAGGGGGCTACACCTTC.

J is TRBJ2-7 and V is TRBV3-1 (or the pseudogene TRBV3-2), with 12 bases identical to TRBD1. V shed 7 bases and J 3 bases; nucleotides not matched to a gene: 7. Germline V CDR1 and CDR2: LGHDT, YNNKEL (reference sequence). There are 15 residues in the CDR3. The CDR3 DNA sequence: TGTGCCAGCACCCTCCGGGACAGGGGGCACTACGAGCAGTACTTC. This sequence encodes CASTLRDRGHYEQYF.

DNA of the CDR3: TGCAGCGTTGTCTCCACAGATACGCAGTATTTT. Translation: CSVVSTDTQYF. The chain is built from TRBV29-1 and TRBJ2-3, with D unclear. CDR3 length equals 11 residues. With 4 bases removed from V and 2 bases from J, the gap between germline ends came to 4 bases. Germline V gene data show CDR1 as SQVTM and CDR2 as ANQGSEA.